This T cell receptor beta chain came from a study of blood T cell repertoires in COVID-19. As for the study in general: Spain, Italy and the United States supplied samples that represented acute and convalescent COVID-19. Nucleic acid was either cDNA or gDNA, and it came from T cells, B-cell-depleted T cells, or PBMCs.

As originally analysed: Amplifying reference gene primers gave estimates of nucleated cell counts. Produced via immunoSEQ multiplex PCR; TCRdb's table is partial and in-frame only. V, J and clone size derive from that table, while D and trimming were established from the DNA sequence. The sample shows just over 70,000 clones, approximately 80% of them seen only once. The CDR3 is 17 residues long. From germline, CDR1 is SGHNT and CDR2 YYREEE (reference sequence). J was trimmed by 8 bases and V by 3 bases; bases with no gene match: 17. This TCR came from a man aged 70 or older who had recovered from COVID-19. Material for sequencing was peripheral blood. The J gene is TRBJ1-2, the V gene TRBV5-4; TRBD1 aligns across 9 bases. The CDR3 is CASSSPRGQGPLGGYTF. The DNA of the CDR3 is TGTGCCAGCAGCTCACCCAGAGGACAGGGGCCCCTGGGGGGCTACACCTTC.